This T cell receptor beta chain originates from a study of T cell repertoires in cytomegalovirus infection. Overall study context: Public TCR beta signatures marked donors with CMV infection and the matching HLA.

TCRdb recomputed calls from the reads with MiXCR, one row per CDR3 protein. The sample lists about 180,000 distinct CDR3 sequences, around 15% occurring once. This clonotype was counted at least ten times. V lost 5 bases to trimming and J lost 4 bases; unmatched junction nucleotides: 4. This CDR3 has 15 residues. CDR1 is SGHTA and CDR2 is FQGNSA in the germline V gene. The sequencing sample was made of PBMCs. The chain employs TRBV7-2 and TRBJ2-1; 11 nucleotides agree with TRBD2. The receptor's source is a human donor in good health (CMV status not recorded). Some clones in this sample may be carry-over from other donors' samples. Here the CDR3 reads CASSRTSGGYNEQFF. For the CDR3, the DNA is TGTGCCAGCAGCCGTACTAGCGGGGGTTACAATGAGCAGTTCTTC.